This T cell receptor beta chain emerged from a study of early T cells in non-severe SARS-CoV-2 infection. Individual cDNA molecules each received unique molecular identifiers attached to them. TCRdb passed the 5' RACE reads through MiXCR, listing each CDR3 protein once. The top ten hold about 2.6% of the sample, which has some 77,000 distinct CDR3 sequences, approximately 15% seen once. The J segment lost 8 bases and the V segment lost 6 bases, leaving 9 bases of the junction unmatched. The CDR3 length is 14 residues. CDR1 LGHDT and CDR2 YNNKEL come from the germline V gene (reference sequence). What was sequenced was whole blood. This receptor was obtained from an adult who was a healthcare worker with PCR-confirmed SARS-CoV-2 infection or an uninfected control (not recorded which). The V call is TRBV3-1, the J call TRBJ1-2; the match to TRBD1 covers 10 bases. The CDR3 nucleotides are TGTGCCAGCAGTAATGCGGGACAGGGGTCCGGCTACACCTTC. Translation: CASSNAGQGSGYTF.